Only a few counts were recorded for the clone carrying this TCR beta chain. This record comes from a study of blood T cells in healthy people across ages. The use of a sample-barcoded 5' primer and a J-beta primer mix characterized a second PCR of roughly 6 to 12 cycles. MiXCR, applied by TCRdb to the 5' RACE reads, yields one record per CDR3 protein. Among hundreds of thousands of distinct CDR3 sequences listed, roughly 56% were seen once. Deletions cut 5 bases from V and 0 bases from J, with 13 bases between. Germline CDR1 reads MNHEY; CDR2 reads SMNVEV (reference sequence). The CDR3 runs 15 residues.

The receptor was derived from a man in his forties in good health. The chain employs TRBV27 and TRBJ2-5; D perhaps matches TRBD1 (5 bases). The specimen was blood. CDR3 bases: TGTGCCAGCAGTCCCGCGGACACGTACCAAGAGACCCAGTACTTC. Protein sequence: CASSPADTYQETQYF.